These T cell receptor beta chains were read from a single sample in a study of OX40 agonist ivuxolimab in advanced cancers. Profiled with immunoSEQ multiplex PCR; TCRdb holds only in-frame clones, not every one. The repertoire includes 70,000 to 95,000 clones, 92% of them detected once, and 0.4% to 0.55% sits in the top ten. The sample in question was CD4+ or CD8+ T cells sorted from blood, obtained in a trial of the OX40 agonist ivuxolimab. Receptors were obtained from an adult with an advanced solid tumor such as melanoma, head and neck, liver or kidney cancer. Both conserved end residues are part of each CDR3. A D gene is named only where the DNA matches it firmly. Clone size is given for some rows only: seen once, a few or many times, or a class if the clone is expanded.

v_gene: TRBV19
d_gene: -
j_gene: TRBJ1-5
abundance: -
CDR3aa: CASRDRLPVQPQHF
CDR3nt: TGTGCCAGTAGAGACCGTCTACCGGTTCAGCCCCAGCATTTT

v_gene: TRBV5-8
d_gene: -
j_gene: TRBJ2-1
abundance: -
CDR3aa: CASSGEQYNEQFF
CDR3nt: TGTGCCAGCAGCGGGGAGCAGTACAATGAGCAGTTCTTC

v_gene: TRBV7-2
d_gene: -
j_gene: TRBJ1-2
abundance: -
CDR3aa: CASSSVGSIYGYTF
CDR3nt: TGTGCCAGCAGCTCGGTGGGCAGCATCTATGGCTACACCTTC

v_gene: TRBV30
d_gene: TRBD1
j_gene: TRBJ1-6
abundance: -
CDR3aa: CALTGHNSPLHF
CDR3nt: TGTGCGTTGACAGGGCATAATTCACCTCTCCACTTT

v_gene: TRBV5-1
d_gene: -
j_gene: TRBJ2-7
abundance: -
CDR3aa: CASSLAGEYEQYF
CDR3nt: TGCGCCAGCAGCTTGGCCGGAGAGTACGAGCAGTACTTC

v_gene: TRBV21-1
d_gene: -
j_gene: TRBJ1-5
abundance: few
CDR3aa: CASYLQGSSQPQHF
CDR3nt: TGTGCCAGTTACCTTCAGGGCTCTAGTCAGCCCCAGCATTTT

v_gene: TRBV9
d_gene: -
j_gene: TRBJ1-4
abundance: -
CDR3aa: CASSLTALGEKLFF
CDR3nt: TGTGCCAGCAGCCTTACAGCTTTAGGGGAAAAACTGTTTTTT

v_gene: TRBV30
d_gene: TRBD1
j_gene: TRBJ1-4
abundance: -
CDR3aa: CAWSWQGARGLFF
CDR3nt: TGTGCCTGGAGTTGGCAGGGGGCGCGAGGACTGTTTTTT

v_gene: TRBV5-1
d_gene: -
j_gene: TRBJ2-3
abundance: -
CDR3aa: CASSLRAPTGLSTDTQYF
CDR3nt: TGCGCCAGCAGCTTAAGGGCCCCAACAGGGTTAAGCACAGATACGCAGTATTTT

v_gene: TRBV6-1
d_gene: -
j_gene: TRBJ1-5
abundance: -
CDR3aa: CASSPSSNQPQHF
CDR3nt: TGTGCCAGCAGTCCCAGTAGCAATCAGCCCCAGCATTTT

v_gene: TRBV7-9
d_gene: -
j_gene: TRBJ1-1
abundance: -
CDR3aa: CAGSLVSSLDQAFF
CDR3nt: TGTGCCGGCAGCTTAGTCTCCTCTTTAGATCAAGCTTTCTTT

v_gene: TRBV2
d_gene: -
j_gene: TRBJ2-5
abundance: -
CDR3aa: CASPAGSRDQETQYF
CDR3nt: TGTGCCAGCCCTGCTGGTAGCAGAGACCAAGAGACCCAGTACTTC

v_gene: TRBV7-3
d_gene: -
j_gene: TRBJ1-1
abundance: -
CDR3aa: CASSSRRNTEAFF
CDR3nt: TGTGCCAGCAGCAGCAGGAGGAACACTGAAGCTTTCTTT

v_gene: TRBV19
d_gene: -
j_gene: TRBJ1-1
abundance: -
CDR3aa: CASRDTSMNTEAFF
CDR3nt: TGTGCCAGCCGGGACACTTCGATGAACACTGAAGCTTTCTTT

v_gene: TRBV2
d_gene: -
j_gene: TRBJ2-7
abundance: -
CDR3aa: CASRISTGPYEQYF
CDR3nt: TGTGCCAGCAGGATCTCGACAGGCCCCTACGAGCAGTACTTC

v_gene: TRBV2
d_gene: TRBD2
j_gene: TRBJ2-7
abundance: -
CDR3aa: CASRRTSGSNEQYF
CDR3nt: TGTGCCAGCAGACGGACTAGCGGGTCCAACGAGCAGTACTTC

v_gene: TRBV6-5
d_gene: -
j_gene: TRBJ2-1
abundance: -
CDR3aa: CASSYSGGPNEQFF
CDR3nt: TGTGCCAGCAGTTACTCGGGGGGTCCCAATGAGCAGTTCTTC

v_gene: TRBV10-1
d_gene: TRBD2
j_gene: TRBJ2-1
abundance: -
CDR3aa: CASSDGLAGGAEQFF
CDR3nt: TGCGCCAGCAGTGATGGCCTAGCGGGAGGGGCTGAGCAGTTCTTC

v_gene: TRBV9
d_gene: -
j_gene: TRBJ2-5
abundance: -
CDR3aa: CASSEGGTQETQYF
CDR3nt: TGTGCCAGCAGCGAGGGGGGCACACAAGAGACCCAGTACTTC

v_gene: TRBV9
d_gene: TRBD2
j_gene: TRBJ2-7
abundance: -
CDR3aa: CASSSYSGLPKSSYEQYF
CDR3nt: TGTGCCAGCAGCTCCTATTCGGGACTACCTAAGAGCTCCTACGAGCAGTACTTC

v_gene: TRBV11-3
d_gene: TRBD2
j_gene: TRBJ2-2
abundance: -
CDR3aa: CASSLVPTSGANTGELFF
CDR3nt: TGTGCCAGCAGCTTAGTCCCCACTAGCGGGGCCAACACCGGGGAGCTGTTTTTT

v_gene: TRBV25-1
d_gene: TRBD1
j_gene: TRBJ1-4
abundance: -
CDR3aa: CASSPMTGENEKLFF
CDR3nt: TGTGCCAGCAGTCCGATGACAGGGGAGAATGAAAAACTGTTTTTT

v_gene: TRBV6-5
d_gene: -
j_gene: TRBJ2-5
abundance: -
CDR3aa: CASSLLSEGAWTQYF
CDR3nt: TGTGCCAGCAGCCTACTCTCCGAGGGAGCATGGACCCAGTACTTC

v_gene: TRBV7-6
d_gene: TRBD2
j_gene: TRBJ2-5
abundance: -
CDR3aa: CASSSGTSGGETQYF
CDR3nt: TGTGCCAGCAGCAGCGGGACTAGCGGGGGGGAGACCCAGTACTTC

v_gene: TRBV18
d_gene: -
j_gene: TRBJ2-2
abundance: -
CDR3aa: CASPTGGSANTGELFF
CDR3nt: TGTGCCAGCCCAACGGGGGGCTCGGCGAACACCGGGGAGCTGTTTTTT

v_gene: TRBV30
d_gene: -
j_gene: TRBJ1-1
abundance: -
CDR3aa: CAWSRLGGRTEAFF
CDR3nt: TGTGCCTGGAGTCGATTAGGGGGGAGGACTGAAGCTTTCTTT

v_gene: TRBV5-1
d_gene: -
j_gene: TRBJ2-5
abundance: -
CDR3aa: CASSLEGGRQETQYF
CDR3nt: TGCGCCAGCAGCCTGGAAGGGGGGAGGCAGGAGACCCAGTACTTC

v_gene: TRBV18
d_gene: -
j_gene: TRBJ1-1
abundance: -
CDR3aa: CASSPIMAGGLVNTEAFF
CDR3nt: TGTGCCAGCTCACCTATCATGGCGGGGGGCTTGGTGAACACTGAAGCTTTCTTT

v_gene: TRBV7-8
d_gene: -
j_gene: TRBJ2-1
abundance: -
CDR3aa: CASSPLSFSYNEQFF
CDR3nt: TGTGCCAGCAGCCCCCTCAGTTTCTCCTACAATGAGCAGTTCTTC

v_gene: TRBV2
d_gene: TRBD1
j_gene: TRBJ1-5
abundance: -
CDR3aa: CASSATGQAHQPQHF
CDR3nt: TGTGCCAGCAGCGCTACGGGACAGGCCCATCAGCCCCAGCATTTT

v_gene: TRBV5-1
d_gene: -
j_gene: TRBJ2-7
abundance: few
CDR3aa: CASSLGGGSGVSEQYF
CDR3nt: TGCGCCAGCAGCTTGGGGGGCGGTTCCGGGGTCTCCGAGCAGTACTTC

v_gene: TRBV2
d_gene: TRBD1
j_gene: TRBJ2-5
abundance: -
CDR3aa: CASRKQGFGETQYF
CDR3nt: TGTGCCAGCCGAAAACAGGGGTTTGGAGAGACCCAGTACTTC

v_gene: TRBV6-5
d_gene: -
j_gene: TRBJ1-1
abundance: once
CDR3aa: CASSLAGAWNTEAFF
CDR3nt: TGTGCCAGCAGTCTGGCAGGGGCATGGAACACTGAAGCTTTCTTT

v_gene: TRBV18
d_gene: -
j_gene: TRBJ1-2
abundance: -
CDR3aa: CASSADGTNYGYTF
CDR3nt: TGTGCCAGCTCCGCGGACGGCACTAACTATGGCTACACCTTC

v_gene: TRBV5-6
d_gene: -
j_gene: TRBJ2-2
abundance: few
CDR3aa: CASSPRFLGELFF
CDR3nt: TGTGCCAGCAGCCCACGTTTTCTAGGGGAGCTGTTTTTT

v_gene: TRBV6-6
d_gene: TRBD1
j_gene: TRBJ1-1
abundance: -
CDR3aa: CASSFPGQAVTEAFF
CDR3nt: TGTGCCAGCAGTTTCCCGGGACAGGCGGTCACTGAAGCTTTCTTT

v_gene: TRBV6-6
d_gene: -
j_gene: TRBJ2-7
abundance: -
CDR3aa: CASTLEQYF
CDR3nt: TGTGCCAGCACCCTCGAGCAGTACTTC

v_gene: TRBV19
d_gene: -
j_gene: TRBJ2-2
abundance: once
CDR3aa: CASRLQGFGTGELFF
CDR3nt: TGTGCCAGTAGATTACAGGGATTTGGGACCGGGGAGCTGTTTTTT